This TCR beta chain was identified during a study of T cell changes during pregnancy in multiple sclerosis. Repertoires were generated with immunoSEQ multiplex PCR, while TCRdb's copy carries only in-frame clones and drops some. The data show around 56,000 clones, 94% seen once. This CDR3 contains 13 residues. Per germline, CDR1 SEHNR and CDR2 FQNEAQ (reference sequence). The V end was cut by 2 bases, the J end by 7 bases, with 12 bases between. The chain links TRBV7-9 to TRBJ2-7; D perhaps matches TRBD2 (5 bases). The receptor's source is a female donor with multiple sclerosis, enrolled in a pregnancy study. Here the sequenced sample was CD8+ T cells from peripheral blood mononuclear cells, taken after pregnancy. CDR3 amino acids: CASSLILDEEQYF. The CDR3 DNA reads as TGTGCCAGCAGCTTAATACTAGATGAGGAGCAGTACTTC.